This T cell receptor beta chain stems from a study of T-cell memory formation after mild COVID-19. This clonotype appeared a few times. What it binds is not known. One entry per CDR3 protein results from TCRdb running MiXCR on the 5' RACE reads. The sample holds about 430,000 distinct CDR3 sequences; about a sixth are singletons and the top ten take about 22%. The V end lost 1 base, the J end lost 6 bases, and 13 bases lay between the germline ends. Germline V gene sequence: CDR1 LGHNA, CDR2 YSLEER. This CDR3 region has 14 residues. Study conclusions and caveats: Pre-infection memory held some responding clones, suggesting pre-existing cross-reactive T cells responded. Day 15 to 85 contracting clones showed balanced CD4/CD8; later expanders leaned CD4+.

The sequencing input was PBMCs or a T cell subset sorted from them (not recorded which). The gene calls are TRBV4-3 and TRBJ2-7; no clear D gene. This clonotype was obtained from a man in his late teens or twenties who had mild COVID-19 (a few samples of this study predate the infection). Cell type and time point are not known. The CDR3 DNA sequence: TGCGCCAGCAGCCAAGGGGCAGGCAGGAGCGAGCAGTACTTC. This gives the protein CASSQGAGRSEQYF.